The T cell receptor (beta chain) under discussion was sequenced for a study of cytomegalovirus exposure and HLA in healthy donors. CDR1 is MDHEN, CDR2 SYDVKM, per germline. The V gene end was trimmed by 4 bases and the J gene end by 4 bases; junction bases not matched to a gene: 11. The CDR3 loop spans 16 amino acids. PCR was performed using 60 Vbeta and 13 Jbeta primers. The repertoire was sequenced with immunoSEQ multiplex PCR; TCRdb's copy has only in-frame clones and lacks some. The table lists 100,000 to 150,000 clones, 77% of them singletons. The sequencing sample was made of PBMCs. The receptor's source is a woman aged 55-70 years in good health and CMV-seronegative. The chain recombines TRBV28 with TRBJ2-7; 9 nucleotides agree with TRBD1. The CDR3 loop is CASSSTGTGFGYEQYF. CDR3 coding DNA: TGTGCCAGCAGTTCGACCGGGACAGGGTTTGGGTACGAGCAGTACTTC.